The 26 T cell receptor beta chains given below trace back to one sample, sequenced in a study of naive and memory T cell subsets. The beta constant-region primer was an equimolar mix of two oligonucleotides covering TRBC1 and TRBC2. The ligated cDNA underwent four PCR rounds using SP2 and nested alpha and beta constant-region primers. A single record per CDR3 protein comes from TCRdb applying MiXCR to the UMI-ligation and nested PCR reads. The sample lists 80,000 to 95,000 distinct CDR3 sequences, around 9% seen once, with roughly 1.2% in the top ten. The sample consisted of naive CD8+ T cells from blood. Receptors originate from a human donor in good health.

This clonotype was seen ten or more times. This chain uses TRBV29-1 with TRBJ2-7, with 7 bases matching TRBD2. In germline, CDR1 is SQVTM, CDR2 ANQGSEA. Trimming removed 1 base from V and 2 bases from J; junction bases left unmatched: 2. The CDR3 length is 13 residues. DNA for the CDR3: TGCAGCGTTGAAGGTCGGGGGGCCTACGAGCAGTACTTC. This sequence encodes CSVEGRGAYEQYF.

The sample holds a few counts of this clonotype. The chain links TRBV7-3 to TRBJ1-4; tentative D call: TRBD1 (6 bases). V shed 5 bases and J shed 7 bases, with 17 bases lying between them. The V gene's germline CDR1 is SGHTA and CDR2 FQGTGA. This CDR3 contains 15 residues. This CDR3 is CASSPRGGQGEKLFF. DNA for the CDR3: TGTGCCAGCAGCCCAAGGGGGGGGCAGGGTGAAAAACTGTTTTTT.

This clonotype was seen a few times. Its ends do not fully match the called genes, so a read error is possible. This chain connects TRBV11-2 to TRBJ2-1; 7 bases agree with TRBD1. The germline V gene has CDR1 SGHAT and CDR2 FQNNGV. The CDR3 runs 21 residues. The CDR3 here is CASSIDDQGVRVRALSDEQFF. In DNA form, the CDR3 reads TGTGCCAGCAGCATAGATGATCAGGGGGTTCGCGTTAGGGCCCTTTCGGATGAGCAGTTCTTC.

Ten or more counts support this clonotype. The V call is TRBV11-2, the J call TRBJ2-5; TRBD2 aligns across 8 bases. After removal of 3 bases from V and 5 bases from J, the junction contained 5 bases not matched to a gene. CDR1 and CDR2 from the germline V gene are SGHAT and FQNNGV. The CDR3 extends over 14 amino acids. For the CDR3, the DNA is TGTGCCAGCAGCTTCTTACTAGCGGAGGAGACCCAGTACTTC. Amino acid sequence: CASSFLLAEETQYF.

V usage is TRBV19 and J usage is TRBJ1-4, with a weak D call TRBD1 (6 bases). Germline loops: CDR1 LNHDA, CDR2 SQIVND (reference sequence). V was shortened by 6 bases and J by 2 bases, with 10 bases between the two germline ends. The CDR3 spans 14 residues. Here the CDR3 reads CASRGARTNEKLFF. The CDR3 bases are TGTGCCAGTAGGGGGGCGCGGACTAATGAAAAACTGTTTTTT.

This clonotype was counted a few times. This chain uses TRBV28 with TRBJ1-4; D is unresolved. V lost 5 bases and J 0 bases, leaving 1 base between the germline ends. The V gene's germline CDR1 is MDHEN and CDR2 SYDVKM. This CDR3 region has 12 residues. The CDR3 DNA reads TGTGCCAGCAGTGCAACTAATGAAAAACTGTTTTTT. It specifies CASSATNEKLFF.

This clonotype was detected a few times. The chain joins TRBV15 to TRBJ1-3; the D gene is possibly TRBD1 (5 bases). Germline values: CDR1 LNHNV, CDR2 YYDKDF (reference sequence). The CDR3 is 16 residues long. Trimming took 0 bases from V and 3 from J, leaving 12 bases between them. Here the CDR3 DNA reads TGTGCCACCAGCAGAGATCGGGGGTCATTTGGAAACACCATATATTTT. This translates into CATSRDRGSFGNTIYF.

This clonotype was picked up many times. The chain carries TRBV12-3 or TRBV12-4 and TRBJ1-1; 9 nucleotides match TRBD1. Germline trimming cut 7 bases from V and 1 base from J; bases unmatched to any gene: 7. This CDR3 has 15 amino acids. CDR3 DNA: TGTGCCAGCACCCTGCGGACAGGGGAGAACACTGAAGCTTTCTTT. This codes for CASTLRTGENTEAFF.

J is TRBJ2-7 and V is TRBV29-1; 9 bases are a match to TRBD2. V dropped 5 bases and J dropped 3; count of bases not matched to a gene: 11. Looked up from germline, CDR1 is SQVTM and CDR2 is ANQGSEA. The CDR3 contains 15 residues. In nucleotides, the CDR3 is TGCAGCGTTCTTGGCGGGAGGGAGGCCCTCTACGAGCAGTACTTC. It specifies CSVLGGREALYEQYF.

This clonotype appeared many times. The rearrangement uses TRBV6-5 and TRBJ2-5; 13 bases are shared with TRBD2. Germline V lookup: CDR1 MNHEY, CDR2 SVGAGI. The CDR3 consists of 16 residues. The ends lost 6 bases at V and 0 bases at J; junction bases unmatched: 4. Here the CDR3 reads CASRQLAGGYQETQYF. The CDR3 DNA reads TGTGCCAGCAGACAACTAGCGGGAGGGTACCAAGAGACCCAGTACTTC.

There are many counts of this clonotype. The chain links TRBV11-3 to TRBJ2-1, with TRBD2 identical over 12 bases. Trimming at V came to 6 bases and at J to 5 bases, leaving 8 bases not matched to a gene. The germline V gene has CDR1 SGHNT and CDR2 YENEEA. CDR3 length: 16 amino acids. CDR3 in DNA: TGTGCCAGCAGTTTCCGGACTAGCGGGACCAACAATGAGCAGTTCTTC. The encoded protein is CASSFRTSGTNNEQFF.

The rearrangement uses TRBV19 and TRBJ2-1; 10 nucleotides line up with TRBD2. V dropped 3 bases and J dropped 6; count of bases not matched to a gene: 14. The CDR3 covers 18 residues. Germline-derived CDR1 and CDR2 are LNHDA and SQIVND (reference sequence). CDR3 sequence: CASSIKVRLAGVGNEQFF. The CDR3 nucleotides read TGTGCCAGTAGTATTAAGGTTAGGCTAGCGGGAGTGGGCAATGAGCAGTTCTTC.

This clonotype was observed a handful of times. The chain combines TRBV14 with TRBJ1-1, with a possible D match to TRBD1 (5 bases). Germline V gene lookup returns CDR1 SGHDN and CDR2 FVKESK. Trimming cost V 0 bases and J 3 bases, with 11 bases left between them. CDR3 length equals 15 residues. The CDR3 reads CASSQDRRGDTEAFF. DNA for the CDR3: TGTGCCAGCAGCCAAGATCGGAGGGGCGACACTGAAGCTTTCTTT. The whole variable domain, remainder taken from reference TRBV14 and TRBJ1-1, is EAGVTQFPSHSVIEKGQTVTLRCDPISGHDNLYWYRRVMGKEIKFLLHFVKESKQDESGMPNNRFLAERTGGTYSTLKVQPAELEDSGVYFCASSQDRRGDTEAFFGQGTRLTVV.

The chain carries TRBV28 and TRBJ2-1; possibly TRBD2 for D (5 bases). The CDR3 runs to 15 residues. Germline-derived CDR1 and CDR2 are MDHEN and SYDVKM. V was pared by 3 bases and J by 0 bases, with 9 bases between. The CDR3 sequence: CASSFGDSSYNEQFF. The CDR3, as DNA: TGTGCCAGCAGTTTCGGGGATAGCTCCTACAATGAGCAGTTCTTC.

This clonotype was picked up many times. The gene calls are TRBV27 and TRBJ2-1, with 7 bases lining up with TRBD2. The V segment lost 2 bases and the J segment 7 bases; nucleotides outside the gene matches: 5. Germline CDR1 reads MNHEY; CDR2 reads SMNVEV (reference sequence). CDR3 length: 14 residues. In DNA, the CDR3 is TGTGCCAGCAGTTTAGCGGGAGAAGGAAATGAGCAGTTCTTC. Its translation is CASSLAGEGNEQFF.

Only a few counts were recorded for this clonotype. In DNA, the CDR3 is TGTGCCAGCAGTTTTGGGGCCTCTAACTACGAGCAGTACTTC. Its translation: CASSFGASNYEQYF. The chain combines TRBV27 with TRBJ2-7; weak D call: TRBD1 (5 bases). Germline V CDR1 and CDR2: MNHEY, SMNVEV (reference sequence). V gave up 3 bases and J gave up 3 bases, with 12 bases separating them. This CDR3 comprises 14 residues.

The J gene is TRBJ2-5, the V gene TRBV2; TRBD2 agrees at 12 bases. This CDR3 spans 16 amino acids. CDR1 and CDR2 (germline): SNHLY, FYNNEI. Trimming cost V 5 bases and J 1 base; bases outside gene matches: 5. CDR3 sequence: CASSSGLAGPQETQYF. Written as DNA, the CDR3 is TGTGCCAGCAGTTCAGGACTAGCGGGACCCCAAGAGACCCAGTACTTC. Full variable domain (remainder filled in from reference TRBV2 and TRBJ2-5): EPEVTQTPSHQVTQMGQEVILRCVPISNHLYFYWYRQILGQKVEFLVSFYNNEISEKSEIFDDQFSVERPDGSNFTLKIRSTKLEDSAMYFCASSSGLAGPQETQYFGPGTRLLVL.

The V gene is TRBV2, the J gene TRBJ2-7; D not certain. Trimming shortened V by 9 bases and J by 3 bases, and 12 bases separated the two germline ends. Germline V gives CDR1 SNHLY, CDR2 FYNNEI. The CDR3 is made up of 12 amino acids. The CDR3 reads CASLRSYYEQYF. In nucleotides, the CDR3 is TGTGCCAGTCTCCGCAGCTACTACGAGCAGTACTTC. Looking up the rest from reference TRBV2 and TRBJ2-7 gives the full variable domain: EPEVTQTPSHQVTQMGQEVILRCVPISNHLYFYWYRQILGQKVEFLVSFYNNEISEKSEIFDDQFSVERPDGSNFTLKIRSTKLEDSAMYFCASLRSYYEQYFGPGTRLTVT.

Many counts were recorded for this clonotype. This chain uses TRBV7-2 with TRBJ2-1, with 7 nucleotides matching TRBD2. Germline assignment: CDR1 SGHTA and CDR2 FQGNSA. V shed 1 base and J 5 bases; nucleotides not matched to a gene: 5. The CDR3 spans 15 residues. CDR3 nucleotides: TGTGCCAGCAGCTTAGGGTATGGGGGGGACAATGAGCAGTTCTTC. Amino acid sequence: CASSLGYGGDNEQFF.

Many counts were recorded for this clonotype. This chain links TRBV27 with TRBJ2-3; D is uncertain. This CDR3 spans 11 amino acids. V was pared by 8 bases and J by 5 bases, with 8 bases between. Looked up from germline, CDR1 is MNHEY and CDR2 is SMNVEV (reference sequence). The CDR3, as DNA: TGTGCCAGCCGGGTAGGAGATACGCAGTATTTT. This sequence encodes CASRVGDTQYF.

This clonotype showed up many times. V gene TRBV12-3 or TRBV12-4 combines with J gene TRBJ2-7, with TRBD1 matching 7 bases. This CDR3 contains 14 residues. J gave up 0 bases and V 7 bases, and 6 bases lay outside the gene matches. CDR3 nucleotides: TGTGCCAGCACCTTAGGGACAGTCTCCTACGAGCAGTACTTC. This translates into CASTLGTVSYEQYF.

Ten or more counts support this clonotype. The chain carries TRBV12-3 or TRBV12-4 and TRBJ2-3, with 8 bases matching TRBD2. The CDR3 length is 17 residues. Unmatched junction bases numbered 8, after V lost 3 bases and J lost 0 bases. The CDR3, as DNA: TGTGCCAGCAGTTTCCAGCGGGAGATCTCTAGCACAGATACGCAGTATTTT. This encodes CASSFQREISSTDTQYF.

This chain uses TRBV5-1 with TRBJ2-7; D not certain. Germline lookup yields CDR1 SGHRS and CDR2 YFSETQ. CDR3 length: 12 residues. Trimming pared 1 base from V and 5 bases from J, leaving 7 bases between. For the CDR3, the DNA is TGCGCCAGCAGCTTGACCAGCGACGAGCAGTACTTC. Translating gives CASSLTSDEQYF.

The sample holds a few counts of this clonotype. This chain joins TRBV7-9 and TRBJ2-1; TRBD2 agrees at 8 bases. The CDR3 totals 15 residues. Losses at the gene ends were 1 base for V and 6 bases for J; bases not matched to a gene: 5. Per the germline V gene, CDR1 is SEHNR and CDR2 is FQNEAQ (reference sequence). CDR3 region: CASSLEVAGRNEQFF. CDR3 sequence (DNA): TGTGCCAGCAGCTTAGAAGTAGCGGGACGCAATGAGCAGTTCTTC.

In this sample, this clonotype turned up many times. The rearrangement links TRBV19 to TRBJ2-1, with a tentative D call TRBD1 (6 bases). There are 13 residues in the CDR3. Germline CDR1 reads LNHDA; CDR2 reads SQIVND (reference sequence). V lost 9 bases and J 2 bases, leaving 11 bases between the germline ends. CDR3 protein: CASQHRAYNEQFF. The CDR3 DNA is TGTGCCAGCCAGCACAGGGCCTACAATGAGCAGTTCTTC.

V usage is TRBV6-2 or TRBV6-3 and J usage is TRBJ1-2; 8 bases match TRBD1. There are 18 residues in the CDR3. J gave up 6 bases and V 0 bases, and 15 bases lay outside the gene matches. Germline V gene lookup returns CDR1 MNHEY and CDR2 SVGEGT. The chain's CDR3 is CASSYSEGTGIASDGYTF. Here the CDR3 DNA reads TGTGCCAGCAGTTACTCGGAGGGGACAGGAATCGCTTCCGATGGCTACACCTTC.